This T cell receptor beta chain was captured in a study of blood T cell repertoires in COVID-19. Study-level information: Material from acute and convalescent COVID-19 was sourced from the United States, Italy and Spain. PBMCs, B-cell-depleted T cells, or T cells were the source of the cDNA or gDNA that made up the material.

In the original analysis: Amplified reference gene primers provided the basis for estimating nucleated cell counts. Clones were read by immunoSEQ multiplex PCR, and TCRdb kept only the in-frame ones, dropping some. V, J and clone size derive from that table, while D and trimming were established from the DNA sequence. This table holds roughly 320,000 clones, over 75% found once. Germline CDR1 LNHNV, CDR2 YYDKDF (reference sequence). V was pared by 0 bases and J by 11 bases, with 8 bases of the junction left unmatched. CDR3 length equals 15 residues. The sequenced sample consisted of peripheral blood. The clonotype was recovered from a human donor in a cohort sampled during active COVID-19. The gene calls are TRBV15 and TRBJ1-4; 8 nucleotides agree with TRBD1. CDR3 loop: CATSRDRDRYGKLFF. The CDR3 region has the DNA TGTGCCACCAGCAGAGATCGGGACAGGTATGGGAAACTGTTTTTT.